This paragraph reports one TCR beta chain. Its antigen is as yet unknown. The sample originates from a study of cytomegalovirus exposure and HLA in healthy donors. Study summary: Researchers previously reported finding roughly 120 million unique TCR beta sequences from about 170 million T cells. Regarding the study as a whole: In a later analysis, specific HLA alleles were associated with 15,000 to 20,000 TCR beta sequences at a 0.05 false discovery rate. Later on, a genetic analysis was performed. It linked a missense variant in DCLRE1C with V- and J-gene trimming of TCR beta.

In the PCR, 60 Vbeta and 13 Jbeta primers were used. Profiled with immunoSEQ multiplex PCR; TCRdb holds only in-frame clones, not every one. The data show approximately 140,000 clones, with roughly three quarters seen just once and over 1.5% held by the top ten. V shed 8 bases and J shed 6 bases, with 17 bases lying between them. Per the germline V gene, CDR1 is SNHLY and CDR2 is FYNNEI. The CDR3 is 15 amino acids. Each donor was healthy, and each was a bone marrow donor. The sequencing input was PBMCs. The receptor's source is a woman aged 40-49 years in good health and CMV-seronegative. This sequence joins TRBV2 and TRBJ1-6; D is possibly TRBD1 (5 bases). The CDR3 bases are TGTGCCAGCCGCGGGACGGGGCGGGGTAATTCACCCCTCCACTTT. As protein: CASRGTGRGNSPLHF. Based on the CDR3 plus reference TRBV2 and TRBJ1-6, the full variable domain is EPEVTQTPSHQVTQMGQEVILRCVPISNHLYFYWYRQILGQKVEFLVSFYNNEISEKSEIFDDQFSVERPDGSNFTLKIRSTKLEDSAMYFCASRGTGRGNSPLHFGNGTRLTVT.